Presented here are 26 T cell receptor beta chains from one specimen sequenced in a study of shared clonotypes between healthy human individuals. TCRdb's copy holds only in-frame clones and misses some; the assay was immunoSEQ multiplex PCR. The profile shows about 1.5 million clones, approximately 98% of them singletons. The sequencing sample was made of naive CD4+ T cells sorted from blood. Documented subset: CD45RA+ positively selected. The receptors shown here come from a man between 25 and 39 years old in good health.

The genes are TRBV10-2 and TRBJ1-5; 7 positions match TRBD1. CDR1 is WSHSY, CDR2 SAAADI, per germline. J lost 9 bases, V lost 0 bases, and 2 bases had no gene match. CDR3 length equals 13 residues. The CDR3 loop is CASSESTGTPQHF. The DNA of the CDR3 is TGCGCCAGCAGTGAGTCGACAGGGACGCCCCAGCATTTT.

This clone is a singleton in its sample. The chain joins TRBV7-3 to TRBJ2-3, with 7 positions matching TRBD2. Trimming took 1 base from V and 2 from J; bases not matched to a gene: 6. The CDR3 sequence is 16 residues long. Germline V lookup: CDR1 SGHTA, CDR2 FQGTGA. CDR3 residues: CASSLIASGITDTQYF. CDR3 DNA: TGTGCCAGCAGCTTAATCGCTAGCGGAATCACAGATACGCAGTATTTT.

This clone was recorded a few times. The chain combines TRBV5-1 with TRBJ2-7; either TRBD1 or TRBD2 may fit D (6 bases each). The germline V gene encodes CDR1 SGHRS and CDR2 YFSETQ. CDR3 size: 15 residues. Trimming took off 3 bases at V and 4 bases at J, with 17 bases between the two ends. The CDR3 is CASSYNPQGGYEQYF. CDR3 DNA sequence: TGCGCCAGCAGCTACAACCCACAGGGAGGATACGAGCAGTACTTC.

The CDR3 sequence is CASSLIGQGRYTEAFF. The CDR3, as DNA: TGTGCCAGCAGCTTAATAGGACAGGGCCGGTACACTGAAGCTTTCTTT. V usage is TRBV7-2 and J usage is TRBJ1-1, with 8 positions matching TRBD1. The CDR3 runs to 16 residues. Germline CDR1 SGHTA, CDR2 FQGNSA. The J segment lost 3 bases and the V segment lost 2 bases, leaving 8 bases of the junction unmatched.

The CDR3 loop reads CASSHGTAGNEQFF. Written as DNA, the CDR3 is TGCGCCAGCAGTCACGGGACAGCAGGCAATGAGCAGTTCTTC. The chain couples TRBV5-1 to TRBJ2-1; the match to TRBD1 covers 7 bases. Germline CDR1 is SGHRS and CDR2 is YFSETQ. J was trimmed by 6 bases and V by 5 bases; bases with no gene match: 8. This CDR3 spans 14 amino acids.

The V and J genes are TRBV5-1 and TRBJ2-1; 14 bases agree with TRBD2. The V segment lost 7 bases and the J segment 8 bases; nucleotides outside the gene matches: 17. Germline CDR1 SGHRS, CDR2 YFSETQ. The CDR3 contains 18 residues. The DNA of the CDR3 is TGCGCCAGCGCGACTTTCTCGGGACTAGCGGGGGATCGATATGAGCAGTTCTTC. This sequence encodes CASATFSGLAGDRYEQFF.

V gene TRBV15 combines with J gene TRBJ1-1; D is perhaps TRBD1 (5 bases). Germline CDR1 and CDR2: LNHNV and YYDKDF (reference sequence). This CDR3 is 15 amino acids long. V was shortened by 0 bases and J by 8 bases, with 16 bases between the two germline ends. Here the CDR3 DNA reads TGTGCCACCAGCAGAGATTTTCTTACGGGGGGAGAAGCTTTCTTT. Its protein product is CATSRDFLTGGEAFF.

V is TRBV19 and J is TRBJ1-5; 9 bases are a match to TRBD1. The germline V gene encodes CDR1 LNHDA and CDR2 SQIVND (reference sequence). CDR3 size: 20 residues. V was pared by 4 bases and J by 1 base, with 17 bases of the junction left unmatched. The CDR3 is CASSTYSGTGLGRSNQPQHF. The CDR3 bases are TGTGCCAGTAGTACGTATTCCGGGACAGGGTTGGGACGAAGCAATCAGCCCCAGCATTTT.

The chain employs TRBV6-5 and TRBJ1-2; 10 bases are shared with TRBD1. The V gene's germline CDR1 is MNHEY and CDR2 SVGAGI. The CDR3 is 13 amino acids. With V trimmed by 6 bases and J by 7 bases, 5 bases remained unmatched. CDR3 loop: CASRRQGAAGYTF. The CDR3 bases are TGTGCCAGCAGAAGACAGGGGGCGGCTGGCTACACCTTC.

The rearrangement joins TRBV6-1 to TRBJ2-7; 7 bases map to TRBD2. This CDR3 region has 15 residues. Germline CDR1 reads MNHNS; CDR2 reads SASEGT. The junction had 10 bases not matched to a gene; V was cut back by 7 bases and J by 1 base. The DNA for the CDR3 is TGTGCCAGCACCCTCCTAGCGGAGGCGTCCTACGAGCAGTACTTC. Residues: CASTLLAEASYEQYF.

This clone came up once. The chain couples TRBV9 to TRBJ2-3; 7 nucleotides align to TRBD2. V trimming: 2 bases; J trimming: 3 bases; junction bases outside the gene matches: 6. The CDR3 runs 15 residues. CDR1 is SGDLS, CDR2 YYNGEE, per germline. Written as DNA, the CDR3 is TGTGCCAGCAGCGTGGGCGGGAGAAGGACAGATACGCAGTATTTT. Its translation is CASSVGGRRTDTQYF. Combining the CDR3 with reference TRBV9 and TRBJ2-3 gives the whole variable domain DSGVTQTPKHLITATGQRVTLRCSPRSGDLSVYWYQQSLDQGLQFLIQYYNGEERAKGNILERFSAQQFPDLHSELNLSSLELGDSALYFCASSVGGRRTDTQYFGPGTRLTVL.

This clone was detected only a few times. The chain has TRBV4-1 and TRBJ1-5, with D perhaps matching TRBD1 (6 bases). CDR3 size: 15 residues. Per germline, CDR1 MGHRA and CDR2 YSYEKL. The V end was cut by 3 bases, the J end by 0 bases, with 9 bases between. The CDR3 loop is CASSQRTVSNQPQHF. The CDR3 DNA follows: TGCGCCAGCAGCCAGAGGACAGTTAGCAATCAGCCCCAGCATTTT.

CDR3 in amino acids: CASSQVGQGAGGYTF. DNA for the CDR3: TGCGCCAGCAGCCAAGTGGGTCAGGGGGCAGGAGGCTACACCTTC. V is TRBV4-1 and J is TRBJ1-2; 8 positions match TRBD1. V was clipped by 1 base and J by 8 bases; unmatched bases: 9. Germline V gives CDR1 MGHRA, CDR2 YSYEKL. This CDR3 spans 15 amino acids.

The chain carries TRBV30 and TRBJ2-5; 7 bases are a match to TRBD1. The CDR3 has 13 residues. The V segment lost 4 bases and the J segment 5 bases; nucleotides outside the gene matches: 7. The germline CDR1 and CDR2 sequences are GTSNPN and SVGIG (reference sequence). The CDR3 DNA reads as TGTGCCTGGATTGTAGGGGGCAAGGAGACCCAGTACTTC. Translated, it gives CAWIVGGKETQYF.

J is TRBJ2-1 and V is TRBV7-9, with TRBD2 identical over 7 bases. The germline V gene encodes CDR1 SEHNR and CDR2 FQNEAQ (reference sequence). Trimming at V came to 5 bases and at J to 4 bases, leaving 11 bases not matched to a gene. This CDR3 region has 16 residues. Here the CDR3 reads CASSERAGAGYNEQFF. In DNA form, the CDR3 reads TGTGCCAGCAGCGAGAGGGCGGGAGCGGGTTACAATGAGCAGTTCTTC.

The chain joins TRBV2 to TRBJ2-7; TRBD1 matches 7 bases. The J segment lost 0 bases and the V segment lost 5 bases, leaving 13 bases of the junction unmatched. Germline values: CDR1 SNHLY, CDR2 FYNNEI. The CDR3 covers 17 residues. The CDR3 DNA reads as TGTGCCAGCAGTAATCCCCAAGGGGGCAGGATCTCCTACGAGCAGTACTTC. Protein sequence: CASSNPQGGRISYEQYF.

The rearrangement joins TRBV4-1 to TRBJ2-3; 14 nucleotides match TRBD2. V shed 1 base and J 0 bases; nucleotides not matched to a gene: 9. The CDR3 contains 20 residues. The germline V gene has CDR1 MGHRA and CDR2 YSYEKL. CDR3 in amino acids: CASSQGLTSGRVRSTDTQYF. In DNA, the CDR3 is TGCGCCAGCAGCCAAGGGCTGACTAGCGGGAGGGTCCGAAGCACAGATACGCAGTATTTT.

The gene calls are TRBV28 and TRBJ2-7; D not resolved. Per germline, CDR1 MDHEN and CDR2 SYDVKM. V was trimmed by 2 bases and J by 6 bases, leaving 11 bases between them. CDR3 size: 13 residues. The CDR3 region is CASSLGIPGEQYF. The CDR3 nucleotides read TGTGCCAGCAGTTTAGGGATTCCGGGCGAGCAGTACTTC.

The chain is built from TRBV5-4 and TRBJ2-1, with 15 bases lining up with TRBD2. The CDR3 length is 16 residues. V gave up 4 bases and J gave up 8 bases; unmatched junction bases: 7. Germline V gene lookup returns CDR1 SGHNT and CDR2 YYREEE (reference sequence). The CDR3 loop is CASSLGTSGRWHEQFF. As DNA, the CDR3 is TGTGCCAGCAGCCTGGGGACTAGCGGGAGGTGGCATGAGCAGTTCTTC.

This chain uses TRBV14 with TRBJ1-2, with D tentatively TRBD1 (6 bases). V was clipped by 3 bases and J by 7 bases, with 9 bases between them. The CDR3 runs 12 residues. CDR1 SGHDN and CDR2 FVKESK come from the germline V gene. The CDR3, as DNA: TGTGCCAGCAGCCACAGGGGAGGTGGCTACACCTTC. Amino acids: CASSHRGGGYTF.

V is TRBV28 and J is TRBJ1-1; weak D call: TRBD1 (6 bases). The germline V gene encodes CDR1 MDHEN and CDR2 SYDVKM. Between the trimmed V and J ends, which lost 8 bases and 2 bases, there was a span of 21 bases. This CDR3 comprises 16 residues. The CDR3 DNA reads TGTGCCAGCGGGTTACAACAGGGCAGAAAAAACACTGAAGCTTTCTTT. Its translation is CASGLQQGRKNTEAFF.

The chain is built from TRBV18 and TRBJ2-2; the D gene could be TRBD1 or TRBD2 (5 bases each). V dropped 3 bases and J dropped 2 bases, with 10 bases sitting between them. There are 15 residues in the CDR3. Germline assignment: CDR1 KGHSH and CDR2 LQKENI. This CDR3 reads CASSPGPTNTGELFF. In DNA form, the CDR3 reads TGTGCCAGCTCACCGGGACCAACTAACACCGGGGAGCTGTTTTTT.

This clone has just one count. V is TRBV28 and J is TRBJ2-1, with 8 nucleotides matching TRBD1. The CDR3 consists of 17 residues. V gave up 4 bases and J gave up 5 bases; unmatched junction bases: 13. Germline V gene data show CDR1 as MDHEN and CDR2 as SYDVKM. CDR3 loop: CASSSLVGTGYNNEQFF. In DNA, the CDR3 is TGTGCCAGCAGTTCCTTAGTTGGGACAGGCTACAACAATGAGCAGTTCTTC. The variable domain in full, with the rest retrieved from reference TRBV28 and TRBJ2-1, is DVKVTQSSRYLVKRTGEKVFLECVQDMDHENMFWYRQDPGLGLRLIYFSYDVKMKEKGDIPEGYSVSREKKERFSLILESASTNQTSMYLCASSSLVGTGYNNEQFFGPGTRLTVL.

The V gene is TRBV7-9, the J gene TRBJ2-1; TRBD1 matches at 8 bases. The junction had 7 bases not matched to a gene; V was cut back by 5 bases and J by 4 bases. CDR3 length equals 15 residues. Per the germline V gene, CDR1 is SEHNR and CDR2 is FQNEAQ (reference sequence). CDR3 region: CASSPAGTGYNEQFF. The CDR3, as DNA: TGTGCCAGCAGCCCAGCCGGGACAGGATACAATGAGCAGTTCTTC. Complete variable domain (other parts from reference TRBV7-9 and TRBJ2-1): DTGVSQNPRHKITKRGQNVTFRCDPISEHNRLYWYRQTLGQGPEFLTYFQNEAQLEKSRLLSDRFSAERPKGSFSTLEIQRTEQGDSAMYLCASSPAGTGYNEQFFGPGTRLTVL.

CDR3 DNA: TGTGCCAGCAGCTTAGTAGACAGGGTGATTTCTGATGGCTACACCTTC. Its protein is CASSLVDRVISDGYTF. This chain joins TRBV7-2 and TRBJ1-2; 7 nucleotides line up with TRBD1. The CDR3 runs 16 residues. From germline, CDR1 is SGHTA and CDR2 FQGNSA. J lost 6 bases, V lost 1 base, and 11 bases had no gene match.

Worth noting for this clone: Other DNA sequences in the sample encode the same CDR3. The chain recombines TRBV5-1 with TRBJ1-1; D gene uncertain. The CDR3 has 14 amino acids. Trimming removed 0 bases at V and 1 base at J, with 7 bases between. Germline V lookup: CDR1 SGHRS, CDR2 YFSETQ. CDR3: CASSLGAANTEAFF. In DNA, the CDR3 is TGCGCCAGCAGCTTGGGGGCTGCGAACACTGAAGCTTTCTTT.